These T cell receptor beta chains were read from a single sample in a study of T cells in Graves' hyperthyroidism and ophthalmopathy. Each CDR3 protein is one row after TCRdb ran MiXCR on the multiplex PCR reads. The sample includes 300,000 to 450,000 distinct CDR3 sequences, over 11% of them seen just once. Sequencing was performed on blood. The receptors here all came from a woman aged 55 to 70 with Graves' hyperthyroidism. The CDR3 runs from the conserved cysteine through the conserved F or W. D genes are given only for firm matches. Clone size is not always given. Where it is, it says once, few, many or a class for expanded clones.

V gene	D gene	J gene	CDR3 length	clone size	CDR3 DNA	CDR3 protein
TRBV2	TRBD2	TRBJ2-1	14	many	TGTGCCAGCAGCTGGACCGGGACTAGGAATGAGCAGTTCTTC	CASSWTGTRNEQFF
TRBV7-3	NA	TRBJ2-1	15	many	TGTGCCAGCAGCTTAGCGGGACCCTCCTACAATGAGCAGTTCTTC	CASSLAGPSYNEQFF
TRBV9	NA	TRBJ2-5	15	many	TGTGCCAGCAGCGTTAGGGACGGCCTAGGGGAGACCCAGTACTTC	CASSVRDGLGETQYF
TRBV3-1	TRBD1	TRBJ1-3	16	many	TGTGCCAGCAGCGGACACAGGGGAATCTCTGGAAACACCATATATTTT	CASSGHRGISGNTIYF
TRBV7-8	NA	TRBJ2-7	18	few	TGTGCCAGCAGCTCAGACAGGGGAGACTCTAGCGGGCCCTACGAGCAGTACTTC	CASSSDRGDSSGPYEQYF
TRBV5-1	TRBD2	TRBJ2-7	15	NA	TGCGCCAGCAGCTTGGACAGCGGGAGGGCCGACGAGCAGTACTTC	CASSLDSGRADEQYF
TRBV5-6	NA	TRBJ2-1	17	few	TGTGCCAGCAGATTGGCTGGGACACTCCTATCCGACAATGAGCAGTTCTTC	CASRLAGTLLSDNEQFF
TRBV12-3/TRBV12-4	NA	TRBJ2-7	14	many	TGTGCCAGCAGTTTAGTACCCAATGGGTACGAGCAGTACTTC	CASSLVPNGYEQYF
TRBV7-3	NA	TRBJ2-3	13	few	TGTGCCAGCAGCTTCGCTAGGACAGATACGCAGTATTTT	CASSFARTDTQYF
TRBV7-6	NA	TRBJ2-2	16	NA	TGTGCCAGCAGCTTAGAGGGATTTTTGAGCACCGGGGAGCTGTTTTTT	CASSLEGFLSTGELFF
TRBV6-1	NA	TRBJ1-1	15	once	TGTGCCAGCAGTCGTCTTGCCGGGGCGGTTACTGAAGCTTTCTTT	CASSRLAGAVTEAFF
TRBV11-2	NA	TRBJ2-3	16	few	TGTGCCAGCAGTCGGCGCTCCGGGACTAGCACAGATACGCAGTATTTT	CASSRRSGTSTDTQYF
TRBV2	NA	TRBJ1-2	13	many	TGTGCCAGCAGTGGTAACGAGAACTATGGCTACACCTTC	CASSGNENYGYTF
TRBV19	NA	TRBJ1-5	15	few	TGTGCCAGTAGTATAGTGGGGGGGCTGGGTCAGCCCCAGCATTTT	CASSIVGGLGQPQHF
TRBV30	NA	TRBJ2-7	14	many	TGTGCCTGGAGTGTACGTCCGGACGGCAACGAGCAGTACTTC	CAWSVRPDGNEQYF
TRBV20-1	NA	TRBJ2-7	14	many	TGCAGTGCTCGAAGGGAAGGGAGTAGTGGCGAGCAGTACTTC	CSARREGSSGEQYF
TRBV27	NA	TRBJ1-2	13	few	TGTGCCAGCAGTCCTTCGACTGGCGGGGGCTACACCTTC	CASSPSTGGGYTF
TRBV6-9	TRBD1	TRBJ1-2	20	few	TGTGCCAGCAGTTACCGGAATAGGGACAGGGGTGCAAGTGGGCCGTATGGCTACACCTTC	CASSYRNRDRGASGPYGYTF
TRBV11-2	NA	TRBJ2-1	13	many	TGTGCCAGCAGCTTAGGGACAAACAATGAGCAGTTCTTC	CASSLGTNNEQFF
TRBV5-1	NA	TRBJ2-1	14	many	TGCGCCAGCAGCTTGGAAGGCTATGGCAATGAGCAGTTCTTC	CASSLEGYGNEQFF
TRBV2	TRBD2	TRBJ2-1	15	many	TGTGCCAGCAGTGGCGCGGGAGGGCCCTACAATGAGCAGTTCTTC	CASSGAGGPYNEQFF
TRBV6-5	NA	TRBJ1-1	14	few	TGTGCCAGCAGTTACGTGGGCGGTGGCACTGAAGCTTTCTTT	CASSYVGGGTEAFF
TRBV11-2	NA	TRBJ2-5	13	many	TGTGCCAGCAGCTTAACCACGCAAGAGACCCAGCACTTC	CASSLTTQETQHF
TRBV2	NA	TRBJ2-7	14	NA	TGTGCCAGCAGCCTAGAGGGGGGTTTCCTCGAGCAGTACTTC	CASSLEGGFLEQYF
TRBV4-1	NA	TRBJ2-7	16	NA	TGCGCCAGCAGCCAGGAACAGGGTGCCCGCTTCTACGAGCAGTACTTC	CASSQEQGARFYEQYF
TRBV5-1	TRBD1	TRBJ1-5	15	many	TGCGCCAGCAGCTTTTCAGGGGGCGAGAATCAGCCCCAGCATTTT	CASSFSGGENQPQHF
TRBV27	NA	TRBJ1-1	17	NA	TGTGCCAGCAGTTTATCCTCCGGGTGGAGGGGGAACACTGAAGCTTTCTTT	CASSLSSGWRGNTEAFF
TRBV28	TRBD2	TRBJ2-1	14	NA	TGTGCCAGCAGTTTTTCGACTAGCGGGTTTGAGCAGTTCTTC	CASSFSTSGFEQFF
TRBV9	NA	TRBJ1-5	13	NA	TGTGCCAGCAGCGTAGCCGGCGGACAGCCCCAGCATTTT	CASSVAGGQPQHF
TRBV6-6	NA	TRBJ1-2	15	many	TGTGCCAGCAGTTACATAGGCAGAGCTAACTATGGCTACACCTTC	CASSYIGRANYGYTF
TRBV11-2	NA	TRBJ2-3	14	NA	TGTGCCAGCAGTTGGGGCGGCCGTGCAGATACGCAGTATTTT	CASSWGGRADTQYF
TRBV9	NA	TRBJ1-1	14	few	TGTGCCAGCAGCGTTTTTAGAGAGAACACTGAAGCTTTCTTT	CASSVFRENTEAFF
TRBV28	TRBD1	TRBJ2-5	17	many	TGTGCCAGCAGTTCTGGGCTCCGGGGCAGGGGGTCTGAGACCCAGTACTTC	CASSSGLRGRGSETQYF
TRBV9	TRBD1	TRBJ2-7	16	few	TGTGCCAGCAGCCCCTCTGGACAGGGGTGGTCCTACGAGCAGTACTTC	CASSPSGQGWSYEQYF
TRBV19	NA	TRBJ2-1	14	few	TGTGCCAGTAGTTCTTTCGACGGTCTCAATGAGCAGTTCTTC	CASSSFDGLNEQFF
TRBV25-1	TRBD2	TRBJ2-1	19	many	TGTGCCAGCAGTGATTCGGGGAGGGCTAGCGGGAGGGACTACAATGAGCAGTTCTTC	CASSDSGRASGRDYNEQFF
TRBV5-5	TRBD1	TRBJ2-1	17	few	TGTGCCAGCAGCCCTCGCGGCGGGACAGGGTATAGCAATGAGCAGTTCTTC	CASSPRGGTGYSNEQFF
TRBV11-2	TRBD2	TRBJ2-1	15	many	TGTGCCAGCAGCCCTAGCGGGAGGGAACACAATGAGCAGTTCTTC	CASSPSGREHNEQFF
TRBV7-9	NA	TRBJ2-1	15	NA	TGTGCCAGCAGCCCCAAAACCAGGGACGGCAATGAGCAGTTCTTC	CASSPKTRDGNEQFF
TRBV2	NA	TRBJ2-5	11	many	TGTGCCAGCAAGTACTCGGAGACCCAGTACTTC	CASKYSETQYF
TRBV4-2	NA	TRBJ2-2	15	few	TGTGCCAGCAGCCATCAACTAGTGTTGCCCGGGGAGCTGTTTTTT	CASSHQLVLPGELFF
TRBV6-1	NA	TRBJ2-1	12	many	TGTGCCAGCAGTCCACACCACAGTGAGCAGTTCTTC	CASSPHHSEQFF
TRBV6-1	NA	TRBJ1-2	14	NA	TGTGCCAGCAGTGGACCGTCCCGAATCTATGGCTACACCTTC	CASSGPSRIYGYTF
TRBV11-2	TRBD1	TRBJ2-3	14	many	TGTGCCAGCAGCGTGGGACAGGGGAGGGGTACGCAGTATTTT	CASSVGQGRGTQYF
TRBV6-1	TRBD1	TRBJ1-5	14	NA	TGTGCCAGCAGTTCGACAGGGGGTGATCAGCCCCAGCATTTT	CASSSTGGDQPQHF
TRBV6-5	NA	TRBJ2-5	13	many	TGTGCCAGCAGTTACTCGATACTGGAGACCCAGTACTTC	CASSYSILETQYF
TRBV20-1	TRBD2	TRBJ2-5	15	NA	TGCAGTGCTGGCCTGACTAGCGGAACCCCCAGGACCCAGTACTTC	CSAGLTSGTPRTQYF
TRBV7-9	NA	TRBJ2-7	15	many	TGTGCCAGCAGCTCCAGACTAGGAGCCTCTTACGAGCAGTACTTC	CASSSRLGASYEQYF
TRBV2	TRBD1	TRBJ2-3	13	NA	TGTGCCAGCAGTGAGTACACAGGGGTCGCGCAGTATTTT	CASSEYTGVAQYF
TRBV5-1	NA	TRBJ1-1	15	few	TGCGCCAGCAGCTTGACAGGGTCCGCAAACACTGAAGCTTTCTTT	CASSLTGSANTEAFF
TRBV7-3	NA	TRBJ2-3	13	many	TGTGCCAGCAGCCGTGGGACTACAGATACGCAGTATTTT	CASSRGTTDTQYF
TRBV5-1	NA	TRBJ2-2	14	NA	TGCGCCAGCAGCTGGGCCGGCCCCACCGGGGAGCTGTTTTTT	CASSWAGPTGELFF
TRBV30	TRBD2	TRBJ2-7	13	many	TGTGCCTGGAGGATGCTAGCGGGGTACGAGCAGTACTTC	CAWRMLAGYEQYF
TRBV24-1	NA	TRBJ1-2	16	NA	TGTGCCACCAGTGATAACAGAAGACAAGCTAACTATGGCTACACCTTC	CATSDNRRQANYGYTF
TRBV11-2	NA	TRBJ2-7	11	many	TGTGCCAGCAGCTCCGCCTACGAGCAGTACTTC	CASSSAYEQYF
TRBV19	TRBD1	TRBJ2-5	14	NA	TGTGCCAGTAGTAGCCAGGGGGCACAGGAGGCCCAGTACTTC	CASSSQGAQEAQYF
TRBV7-2	NA	TRBJ1-4	15	many	TGTGCCAGCAGCCTCACAGGGACTTTGAATGAAAAACTGTTTTTT	CASSLTGTLNEKLFF